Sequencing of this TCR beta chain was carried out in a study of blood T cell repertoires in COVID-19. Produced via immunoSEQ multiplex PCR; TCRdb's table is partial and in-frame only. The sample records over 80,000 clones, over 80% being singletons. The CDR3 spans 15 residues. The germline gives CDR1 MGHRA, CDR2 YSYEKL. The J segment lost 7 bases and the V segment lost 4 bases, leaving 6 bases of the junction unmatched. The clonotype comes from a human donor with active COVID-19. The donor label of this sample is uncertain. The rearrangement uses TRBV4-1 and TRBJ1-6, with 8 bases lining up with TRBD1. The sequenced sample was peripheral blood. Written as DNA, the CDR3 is TGCGCCAGCAGCCCCCAGGGGGCAGGGAATTCACCCCTCCACTTT. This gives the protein CASSPQGAGNSPLHF.